The 26 T cell receptor beta chains reported below all come from one sample, sequenced in a study of blood T cell repertoires in COVID-19 (dated by TCRdb to 2018 to 2021). Libraries came from the immunoSEQ multiplex PCR assay. As stored in TCRdb, this immuneACCESS dataset retains in-frame rearrangements with V and J assigned. A fraction of the clones does not appear; measured against another copy, unresolved V genes explain less than half of the discrepancy, and the remainder lacks a known reason. In all, the sample holds about 82,000 clones, and approximately 80% of those were seen once. More than 15% of the sample goes to the ten largest clones. Sequenced: peripheral blood. These receptors were obtained from an elderly man with active or convalescent COVID-19.

The chain couples TRBV27 to TRBJ2-3; TRBD2 aligns across 8 bases. The CDR3 runs to 18 residues. After removal of 6 bases from V and 0 bases from J, the junction contained 14 bases not matched to a gene. Germline values: CDR1 MNHEY, CDR2 SMNVEV (reference sequence). CDR3 residues: CASRPGGNLARSTDTQYF. In DNA, the CDR3 is TGTGCCAGCAGACCGGGGGGGAATCTCGCCCGTAGCACAGATACGCAGTATTTT.

The chain has TRBV18 and TRBJ2-4, with D unresolved. The CDR3 is 14 residues long. Germline V gene sequence: CDR1 KGHSH, CDR2 LQKENI. V was trimmed by 5 bases and J by 5 bases, leaving 13 bases between them. The CDR3 sequence: CASSAGYSQNIQYF. CDR3 nucleotide sequence: TGTGCCAGCTCAGCAGGATACTCCCAAAACATTCAGTACTTC.

J is TRBJ2-3 and V is TRBV7-2, with D perhaps TRBD2 (5 bases). The CDR3 contains 15 residues. CDR1 and CDR2 (germline): SGHTA, FQGNSA. V dropped 5 bases and J dropped 2 bases, with 14 bases sitting between them. The CDR3 spells CASSPDGNPTDTQYF. CDR3 in DNA: TGTGCCAGCAGCCCCGACGGGAACCCCACAGATACGCAGTATTTT.

V and J are TRBV7-9 and TRBJ2-2; D not resolved. Trimming cost V 7 bases and J 4 bases, with 16 bases left between them. The germline CDR1 and CDR2 sequences are SEHNR and FQNEAQ (reference sequence). The CDR3 runs to 15 residues. The DNA of the CDR3 is TGTGCCAGCATGGATTGGGTTTCGGGCACCGGGGAGCTGTTTTTT. Its translation: CASMDWVSGTGELFF.

The rearrangement joins TRBV6-6 to TRBJ1-5; the match to TRBD1 covers 7 bases. V gave up 5 bases and J gave up 4 bases; unmatched junction bases: 11. This CDR3 spans 16 amino acids. Germline lookup yields CDR1 MNHNY and CDR2 SVGAGI (reference sequence). Here the CDR3 DNA reads TGTGCCAGCAGTGCTCCTCGACAGGGCACAAATCAGCCCCAGCATTTT. Translation: CASSAPRQGTNQPQHF.

The rearrangement joins TRBV4-2 to TRBJ2-1, with 8 bases aligning to TRBD2. Germline V gene lookup returns CDR1 LGHNA and CDR2 YNFKEQ. The J segment lost 8 bases and the V segment lost 6 bases, leaving 6 bases of the junction unmatched. CDR3 length equals 13 residues. The CDR3, as DNA: TGTGCCAGCAGTCGCGGGGGGAACTATGAGCAGTTCTTC. This encodes CASSRGGNYEQFF.

In its sample, this clone was seen once. V is TRBV28 and J is TRBJ2-1, with D hard to call. The germline CDR1 and CDR2 sequences are MDHEN and SYDVKM. The CDR3 contains 15 residues. Trimming stripped 2 bases from V and 10 bases from J, with 18 bases between. The chain's CDR3 is CASSLMIGGSAEQFF. The CDR3, as DNA: TGTGCCAGCAGTTTAATGATAGGCGGATCGGCCGAGCAGTTCTTC.

This clone appeared once. The chain is built from TRBV20-1 and TRBJ2-4, with a weak D call TRBD2 (5 bases). The V gene's germline CDR1 is DFQATT and CDR2 SNEGSKA (reference sequence). The CDR3 sequence is 11 residues long. Trimming pared 1 base from V and 8 bases from J, leaving 6 bases between. The CDR3 region is CSARGGDIQYF. The DNA for the CDR3 is TGCAGTGCTAGAGGGGGAGACATTCAGTACTTC.

The chain uses TRBV7-6 and TRBJ1-6; TRBD1 agrees at 7 bases. The CDR3 length is 14 residues. CDR1 and CDR2 from the germline V gene are SGHVS and FNYEAQ. The junction had 5 bases not matched to a gene; V was cut back by 3 bases and J by 9 bases. CDR3 DNA sequence: TGTGCCAGCAGCTTCGACAGGGCGCGTTCACCCCTCCACTTT. Translating it yields CASSFDRARSPLHF.

This clone has only one observation. The chain is built from TRBV29-1 and TRBJ1-1; D gene uncertain. The germline V and J ends were trimmed by 6 bases and 2 bases, with 19 bases remaining between them. This CDR3 is built from 15 residues. Germline V CDR1 and CDR2: SQVTM, ANQGSEA. The CDR3 DNA sequence: TGCAGCGTCACCCCCGAGGGTACCCCAAACACTGAAGCTTTCTTT. Amino acids: CSVTPEGTPNTEAFF.

The J gene is TRBJ1-6, the V gene TRBV3-1 (or the pseudogene TRBV3-2), with D possibly matching TRBD1 (6 bases). V lost 4 bases to trimming and J lost 10 bases, with 14 bases between them. The CDR3 consists of 14 residues. CDR1 LGHDT and CDR2 YNNKEL come from the germline V gene (reference sequence). CDR3 in amino acids: CASSPIGGSSPLHF. Here the CDR3 DNA reads TGTGCCAGCAGCCCCATAGGGGGAAGCTCACCCCTCCACTTT.

For this clone: An end of the junction does not agree with germline; a read error may underlie this. V gene TRBV5-1 combines with J gene TRBJ1-1; 9 nucleotides line up with TRBD1. The CDR3 consists of 16 residues. Germline V gives CDR1 SGHRS, CDR2 YFSETQ. CDR3 region: CASSLNRGPSNPEAFF. The CDR3 DNA sequence: TGCGCCAGCAGCCTAAACAGGGGGCCATCGAACCCTGAAGCTTTCTTT. Filled out from reference TRBV5-1 and TRBJ1-1, the complete variable domain reads KAGVTQTPRYLIKTRGQQVTLSCSPISGHRSVSWYQQTPGQGLQFLFEYFSETQRNKGNFPGRFSGRQFSNSRSEMNVSTLELGDSALYLCASSLNRGPSNPEAFFGQGTRLTVV.

V is TRBV28 and J is TRBJ1-2; D not resolved. The V gene's germline CDR1 is MDHEN and CDR2 SYDVKM. The V end was cut by 3 bases, the J end by 7 bases, with 18 bases between. This CDR3 region has 15 residues. CDR3 residues: CASSFAISIFGGYTF. DNA of the CDR3: TGTGCCAGCAGTTTTGCTATTAGTATCTTCGGTGGCTACACCTTC.

To note about this clone: This sample includes further DNA sequences coding for the same CDR3. The gene calls are TRBV19 and TRBJ2-3; tentative D call: TRBD2 (5 bases). This CDR3 spans 14 amino acids. CDR1 is LNHDA and CDR2 is SQIVND in the germline V gene (reference sequence). The V and J ends lost 1 base and 0 bases respectively, with 5 bases between them. Here the CDR3 DNA reads TGTGCCAGTAGTATAGGGAGGAGCACAGATACGCAGTATTTT. Translation gives CASSIGRSTDTQYF.

The genes are TRBV16 and TRBJ2-3; D possibly corresponds to TRBD2 (5 bases). CDR1 and CDR2 from the germline V gene are KGHSY and FQNENV. Between the trimmed V and J ends, which lost 0 bases and 0 bases, there was a span of 10 bases. This CDR3 region has 16 residues. The CDR3 region is CASSQSVGESTDTQYF. As DNA, the CDR3 is TGTGCCAGCAGCCAATCTGTCGGGGAGAGCACAGATACGCAGTATTTT.

The chain combines TRBV7-2 with TRBJ2-6, with TRBD1 as a possible D gene (6 bases). The germline CDR1 and CDR2 sequences are SGHTA and FQGNSA. Between the trimmed V and J ends, which lost 2 bases and 0 bases, there was a span of 14 bases. This CDR3 is 18 amino acids long. DNA for the CDR3: TGTGCCAGCAGCTTATCCGGGACACTAAGCTCTGGGGCCAACGTCCTGACTTTC. It is translated as CASSLSGTLSSGANVLTF.

The rearrangement uses TRBV6-5 and TRBJ1-2; TRBD1 agrees at 7 bases. V lost 2 bases to trimming and J lost 3 bases; unmatched junction nucleotides: 6. This CDR3 has 15 residues. Per germline, CDR1 MNHEY and CDR2 SVGAGI. The CDR3 loop is CASSYSRQGDYGYTF. The CDR3 nucleotides are TGTGCCAGCAGTTACAGCCGACAGGGTGACTATGGCTACACCTTC.

Only one count was recorded for this clone. The chain links TRBV28 to TRBJ2-1; D is ambiguous. The V gene's germline CDR1 is MDHEN and CDR2 SYDVKM. The CDR3 loop spans 14 amino acids. Trimming took 6 bases from V and 1 from J, leaving 10 bases between them. The DNA for the CDR3 is TGTGCCAGCAGACTTGACAATTCCTACAATGAGCAGTTCTTC. Amino acids: CASRLDNSYNEQFF.

The chain recombines TRBV12-5 with TRBJ2-4, with TRBD1 matching over 11 bases. The CDR3 totals 16 residues. Germline lookup yields CDR1 LGHNT and CDR2 FRNRAP. V lost 1 base and J lost 6; bases outside the gene matches: 5. CDR3 region: CASGLGHGTGGNIQYF. The CDR3 nucleotides read TGTGCTAGTGGTTTGGGACATGGGACAGGGGGAAACATTCAGTACTTC.

This rearrangement joins TRBV4-1 to TRBJ2-3, with TRBD2 identical over 8 bases. The CDR3 contains 16 residues. With V trimmed by 1 base and J by 4 bases, 7 bases remained unmatched. CDR1 is MGHRA and CDR2 is YSYEKL in the germline V gene. The CDR3 bases are TGCGCCAGCAGCCAAGGTGCAGCGGGAGCTTCAGATACGCAGTATTTT. Translation: CASSQGAAGASDTQYF.

This sequence joins TRBV28 and TRBJ2-7; 8 bases map to TRBD1. Germline values: CDR1 MDHEN, CDR2 SYDVKM. Trimming removed 4 bases from V and 3 bases from J; junction bases left unmatched: 5. This CDR3 contains 14 residues. The CDR3 is CASSSPGTGYEQYV. CDR3 DNA: TGTGCCAGCAGTTCACCCGGGACAGGCTACGAGCAGTACGTC.

The rearrangement links TRBV6-1 to TRBJ2-7; 9 nucleotides align to TRBD2. This CDR3 contains 16 residues. Losses at the gene ends were 4 bases for V and 0 bases for J; bases not matched to a gene: 7. Germline lookup yields CDR1 MNHNS and CDR2 SASEGT. The CDR3 coding sequence is TGTGCCAGCAGTGGAGAACTAGCGGGTTTCTCCTACGAGCAGTACGTC. It codes for CASSGELAGFSYEQYV.

The chain has TRBV9 and TRBJ2-1; a weak D match, TRBD2 (5 bases). Trimming took 0 bases from V and 0 from J, leaving 7 bases between them. CDR1 and CDR2 from the germline V gene are SGDLS and YYNGEE. The CDR3 length is 15 residues. CDR3 sequence reads: CASSVGGYSYNEQFF. The CDR3 DNA reads as TGTGCCAGCAGCGTAGGCGGGTACTCCTACAATGAGCAGTTCTTC.

This rearrangement joins TRBV6-5 to TRBJ2-1; 7 nucleotides agree with TRBD1. The germline CDR1 and CDR2 sequences are MNHEY and SVGAGI. CDR3 length equals 14 residues. V lost 6 bases to trimming and J lost 3 bases; unmatched junction nucleotides: 5. CDR3 DNA sequence: TGTGCCAGCAGCGGGACAGACCGCTACAATGAGCAGTTCTTC. Its protein product is CASSGTDRYNEQFF.

The CDR3 spells CASSMEGTATWGELFF. For the CDR3, the DNA is TGTGCCAGTAGTATGGAAGGGACTGCTACATGGGGGGAGCTGTTTTTT. The chain links TRBV19 to TRBJ2-2, with TRBD2 as a possible D gene (6 bases). The V gene's germline CDR1 is LNHDA and CDR2 SQIVND (reference sequence). Trimming pared 3 bases from V and 8 bases from J, leaving 19 bases between. CDR3 size: 16 residues.

J is TRBJ2-1 and V is TRBV5-4, with 9 bases fitting TRBD2. The J segment lost 5 bases and the V segment lost 0 bases, leaving 6 bases of the junction unmatched. Germline CDR1 and CDR2: SGHNT and YYREEE (reference sequence). This CDR3 spans 16 amino acids. The CDR3 sequence: CASSLVRLAGNNEQFF. The CDR3 DNA sequence: TGTGCCAGCAGCTTGGTTCGCCTAGCGGGAAACAATGAGCAGTTCTTC.